These 10 T cell receptor beta chains were sequenced from one sample in a study of blood T cell repertoires in COVID-19. Clones were read by immunoSEQ multiplex PCR, and TCRdb kept only the in-frame ones, dropping some. This table holds 35,000 to 50,000 clones, around 89% found once. The specimen sequenced was peripheral blood. The receptors come from a man aged 50 to 60 with active COVID-19.

The chain combines TRBV6-5 with TRBJ1-6; the match to TRBD1 covers 10 bases. With V trimmed by 6 bases and J by 8 bases, 7 bases remained unmatched. The CDR3 runs to 15 residues. Germline V lookup: CDR1 MNHEY, CDR2 SVGAGI. This CDR3 is CASSRRTGGYSPLHF. CDR3 DNA sequence: TGTGCCAGCAGCCGTCGGACAGGGGGTTATTCACCCCTCCACTTT.

The J gene is TRBJ2-1, the V gene TRBV7-9; D is ambiguous. Germline V gene data show CDR1 as SEHNR and CDR2 as FQNEAQ (reference sequence). CDR3 length equals 11 residues. Trimming removed 8 bases from V and 7 bases from J, with 9 bases in between. CDR3 loop: CASVWQNEQFF. In DNA form, the CDR3 reads TGTGCCAGCGTGTGGCAAAATGAGCAGTTCTTC.

In this sample, this clone turned up a few times. As DNA, the CDR3 is TGTGCCAGCAGTTTAGAGGAAAAACTGTTTTTT. It codes for CASSLEEKLFF. V and J are TRBV28 and TRBJ1-4; D is unclear. This CDR3 is 11 amino acids long. CDR1 is MDHEN and CDR2 is SYDVKM in the germline V gene. Deletions cut 2 bases from V and 8 bases from J, with 3 bases between. The full variable domain, in which reference TRBV28 and TRBJ1-4 provide the parts outside the CDR3, is DVKVTQSSRYLVKRTGEKVFLECVQDMDHENMFWYRQDPGLGLRLIYFSYDVKMKEKGDIPEGYSVSREKKERFSLILESASTNQTSMYLCASSLEEKLFFGSGTQLSVL.

The rearrangement joins TRBV9 to TRBJ2-3; D ambiguous. CDR3 length: 11 amino acids. Trimming removed 1 base at V and 6 bases at J, with 3 bases between. Germline CDR1 is SGDLS and CDR2 is YYNGEE. CDR3 residues: CASSVRDTQYF. CDR3 sequence (DNA): TGTGCCAGCAGCGTACGTGATACGCAGTATTTT.

The chain combines TRBV2 with TRBJ2-2; 9 positions agree with TRBD1. CDR3 length equals 16 residues. The J segment lost 4 bases and the V segment lost 5 bases, leaving 8 bases of the junction unmatched. Germline V gene lookup returns CDR1 SNHLY and CDR2 FYNNEI. CDR3: CASSPGTGLGTGELFF. The CDR3, as DNA: TGTGCCAGCAGTCCAGGGACAGGGTTGGGCACCGGGGAGCTGTTTTTT.

The rearrangement links TRBV27 to TRBJ2-1; D may be TRBD2 (6 bases). This CDR3 is built from 14 residues. Trimming shortened V by 6 bases and J by 1 base, and 10 bases separated the two germline ends. Germline assignment: CDR1 MNHEY and CDR2 SMNVEV (reference sequence). CDR3: CASSPRESYNEQFF. The CDR3 DNA reads TGTGCCAGCAGCCCCCGGGAGTCCTACAATGAGCAGTTCTTC.

The rearrangement uses TRBV9 and TRBJ1-2, with 7 positions matching TRBD1. Germline V gene lookup returns CDR1 SGDLS and CDR2 YYNGEE. The CDR3 spans 15 residues. Trimming cost V 4 bases and J 4 bases; bases outside gene matches: 10. CDR3: CASSTGTAIGYGYTF. As DNA, the CDR3 is TGTGCCAGCAGCACCGGGACAGCTATAGGCTATGGCTACACCTTC.

The genes are TRBV3-1 (or the pseudogene TRBV3-2) and TRBJ2-2, with D hard to call. The ends were cut back, 2 bases at V and 7 bases at J, with 5 bases in the middle. Per germline, CDR1 LGHDT and CDR2 YNNKEL (reference sequence). CDR3 size: 12 residues. In DNA form, the CDR3 reads TGTGCCAGCAGCCAATCTAACGGGGAGCTGTTTTTT. Protein: CASSQSNGELFF.

This chain connects TRBV9 to TRBJ2-2; the D is unclear. Between the trimmed V and J ends, which lost 4 bases and 0 bases, there was a span of 10 bases. The germline V gene encodes CDR1 SGDLS and CDR2 YYNGEE. This CDR3 has 15 residues. CDR3 loop: CASSRGDPNTGELFF. The CDR3 nucleotides are TGTGCCAGCAGCCGCGGAGATCCGAACACCGGGGAGCTGTTTTTT.

The chain carries TRBV29-1 and TRBJ1-1; maybe TRBD1 (6 bases). Germline V gene data show CDR1 as SQVTM and CDR2 as ANQGSEA. There are 13 residues in the CDR3. Between the trimmed V and J ends, which lost 4 bases and 10 bases, there was a span of 19 bases. The CDR3 loop is CSVVVLTPQGAFF. The CDR3 bases are TGCAGCGTTGTAGTTTTGACCCCACAGGGAGCTTTCTTT.